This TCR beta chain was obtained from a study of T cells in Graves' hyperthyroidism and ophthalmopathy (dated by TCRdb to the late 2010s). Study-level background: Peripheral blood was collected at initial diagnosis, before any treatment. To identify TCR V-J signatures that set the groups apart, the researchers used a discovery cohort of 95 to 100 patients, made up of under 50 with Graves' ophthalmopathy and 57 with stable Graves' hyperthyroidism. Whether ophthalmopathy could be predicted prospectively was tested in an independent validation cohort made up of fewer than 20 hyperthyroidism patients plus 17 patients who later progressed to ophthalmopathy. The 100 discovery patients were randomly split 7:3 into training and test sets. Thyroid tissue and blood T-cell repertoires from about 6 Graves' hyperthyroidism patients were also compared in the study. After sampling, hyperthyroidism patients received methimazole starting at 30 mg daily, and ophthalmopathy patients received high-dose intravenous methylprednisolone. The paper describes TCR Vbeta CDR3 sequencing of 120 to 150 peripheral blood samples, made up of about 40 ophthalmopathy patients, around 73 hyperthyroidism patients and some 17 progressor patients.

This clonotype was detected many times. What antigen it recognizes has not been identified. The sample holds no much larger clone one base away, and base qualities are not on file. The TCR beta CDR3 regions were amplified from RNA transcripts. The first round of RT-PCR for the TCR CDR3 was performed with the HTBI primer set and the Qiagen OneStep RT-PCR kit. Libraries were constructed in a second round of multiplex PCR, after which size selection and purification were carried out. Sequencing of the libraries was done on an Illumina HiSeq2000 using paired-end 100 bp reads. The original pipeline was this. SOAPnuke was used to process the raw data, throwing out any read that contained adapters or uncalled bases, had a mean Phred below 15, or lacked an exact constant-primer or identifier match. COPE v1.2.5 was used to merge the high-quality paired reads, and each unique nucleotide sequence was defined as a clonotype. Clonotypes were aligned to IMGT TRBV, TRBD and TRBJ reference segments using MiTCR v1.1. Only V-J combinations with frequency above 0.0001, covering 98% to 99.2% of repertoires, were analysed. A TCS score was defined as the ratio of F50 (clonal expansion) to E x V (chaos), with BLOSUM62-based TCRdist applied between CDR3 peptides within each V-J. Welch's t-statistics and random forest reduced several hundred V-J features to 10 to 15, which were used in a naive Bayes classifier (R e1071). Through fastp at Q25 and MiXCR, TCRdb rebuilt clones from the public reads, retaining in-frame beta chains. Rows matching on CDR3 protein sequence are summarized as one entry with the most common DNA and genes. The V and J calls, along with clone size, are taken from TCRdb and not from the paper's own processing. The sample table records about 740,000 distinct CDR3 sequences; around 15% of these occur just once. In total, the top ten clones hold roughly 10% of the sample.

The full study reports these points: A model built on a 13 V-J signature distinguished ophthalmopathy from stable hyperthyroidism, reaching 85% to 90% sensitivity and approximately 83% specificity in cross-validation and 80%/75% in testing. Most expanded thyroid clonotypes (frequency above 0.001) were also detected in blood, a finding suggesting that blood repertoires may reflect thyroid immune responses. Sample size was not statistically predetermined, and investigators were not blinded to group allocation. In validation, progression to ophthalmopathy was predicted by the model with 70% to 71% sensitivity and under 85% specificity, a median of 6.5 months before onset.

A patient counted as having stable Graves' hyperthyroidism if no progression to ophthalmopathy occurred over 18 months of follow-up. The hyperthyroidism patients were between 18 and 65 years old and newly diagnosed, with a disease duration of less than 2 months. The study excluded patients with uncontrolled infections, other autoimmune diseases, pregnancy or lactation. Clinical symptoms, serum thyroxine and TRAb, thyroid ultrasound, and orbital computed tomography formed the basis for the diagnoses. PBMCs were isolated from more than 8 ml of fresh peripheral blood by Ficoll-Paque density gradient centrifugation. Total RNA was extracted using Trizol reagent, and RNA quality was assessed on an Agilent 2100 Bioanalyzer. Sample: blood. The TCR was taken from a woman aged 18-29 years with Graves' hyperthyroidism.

The CDR3 reads CASRPLTGSSYNEQFF. DNA sequence: TGTGCCAGCAGGCCTCTCACGGGGAGCTCCTACAATGAGCAGTTCTTC. The rearrangement combines TRBV28 with TRBJ2-1; the D segment could be TRBD2, given 5 matching bases. Via the germline V gene, CDR1 is MDHEN and CDR2 SYDVKM. V lost 6 bases and J lost 0 bases; the stretch between them is 15 bases long. The CDR3 starts with the cysteine, ends with the phenylalanine, and has 16 residues. The sequence is cut down to CDR3 DNA, 48 bases in frame from base 1.